This T cell receptor (beta chain) was found in a study of CD8 T cells in ankylosing spondylitis. TCR beta libraries were made by quantitative 5'-RACE with molecular barcodes. A single record per CDR3 protein comes from TCRdb applying MiXCR to the 5' RACE reads. The sample lists roughly 370,000 distinct CDR3 sequences, 20% to 25% occurring once. This clonotype was observed a handful of times. Its antigen is as yet unknown. Study-wide findings and caveats: The disease-linked clones had a CD8+ phenotype and low blood frequencies. Ankylosing spondylitis blood appeared to carry a characteristic TCR beta motif of 7 or 8 highly homologous variants.

Trimming pared 6 bases from V and 0 bases from J, leaving 12 bases between. The CDR3 loop spans 15 amino acids. Germline assignment: CDR1 KGHSH and CDR2 LQKENI. The receptor's source is a male donor with ankylosing spondylitis. The V call is TRBV18, the J call TRBJ2-1; possibly TRBD2 for D (5 bases). The sequenced material came from blood, either unsorted or a sorted T cell fraction (not recorded which). The CDR3 DNA sequence: TGTGCCAGCTCGGCGAGGGTGAGCTCCTACAATGAGCAGTTCTTC. Translated, it gives CASSARVSSYNEQFF.